Sequencing of this T cell receptor beta chain was carried out in a study of control samples from healthy donors and cancer patients. Using immunoSEQ multiplex PCR, the repertoire was profiled, and TCRdb retains in-frame clones only, with some absent. The repertoire has about 160,000 clones, around 90% of them found once; the top ten carry more than 10%. The V gene's germline CDR1 is KGHSH and CDR2 LQKENI. This CDR3 is 14 amino acids long. The V end was cut by 5 bases, the J end by 5 bases, with 14 bases between. The sample consisted of blood. The TCR sequence derives from a man aged 30-40 years in good health. This chain uses TRBV18 with TRBJ2-3; D uncertain. The CDR3 region is CASSTGRVGDTQYF. The CDR3 DNA sequence: TGTGCCAGCTCAACCGGACGGGTGGGAGATACGCAGTATTTT.